Listed below are T cell receptor beta chains from one sample, sequenced in a study of blood T cell repertoires in COVID-19. Profiling relied on immunoSEQ multiplex PCR, and the TCRdb table lists in-frame clones only, not all of them. The sample gives 150,000 to 200,000 clones, about 89% of which show up once; approximately 3% is in the top ten. Sequencing was performed on peripheral blood. Receptors were obtained from a man aged 60 to 69 with acute or convalescent COVID-19. Each CDR3 is given with its conserved first and last residue. Fields, in order: clone size, CDR3 length, V gene, J gene, D gene, CDR3 DNA, CDR3 protein. D genes are given only for firm matches. Expanded clones get a size class; other rows say once, few or many, or leave the size out.

clone_size: NA
cdr3_length: 13
v_call: TRBV7-2
j_call: TRBJ2-1
d_call: TRBD1
cdr3_nt: TGTGCCAGCAGCGCACAGGGGGCCCATGAGCAGTTCTTC
cdr3_aa: CASSAQGAHEQFF

clone_size: NA
cdr3_length: 15
v_call: TRBV19
j_call: TRBJ1-5
d_call: TRBD1
cdr3_nt: TGTGCCAGTAGCTCACAGGGGGCGGCGACTCAGCCCCAGCATTTT
cdr3_aa: CASSSQGAATQPQHF

clone_size: NA
cdr3_length: 14
v_call: TRBV2
j_call: TRBJ2-1
d_call: NA
cdr3_nt: TGTGCCAGCACGGAGGTCGGCCCAAACAATGAGCAGTTCTTC
cdr3_aa: CASTEVGPNNEQFF

clone_size: NA
cdr3_length: 14
v_call: TRBV18
j_call: TRBJ1-1
d_call: NA
cdr3_nt: TGTGCCAGCTCACAAAGTCGGGGGAACACTGAAGCTTTCTTT
cdr3_aa: CASSQSRGNTEAFF

clone_size: NA
cdr3_length: 14
v_call: TRBV10-1
j_call: TRBJ1-1
d_call: TRBD1
cdr3_nt: TGCGCCAGCAGTGAGTCACAGGGGCGCACTGAAGCTTTCTTT
cdr3_aa: CASSESQGRTEAFF

clone_size: once
cdr3_length: 12
v_call: TRBV4-2
j_call: TRBJ1-2
d_call: NA
cdr3_nt: TGTGCCAGCCTAGACAGTTCTAATGGCTACACCTTC
cdr3_aa: CASLDSSNGYTF

clone_size: once
cdr3_length: 19
v_call: TRBV5-1
j_call: TRBJ1-1
d_call: NA
cdr3_nt: TGCGCCCGCAGCTGGGGGGGGCGGGGGGGCGGACAGATGAACACTGAAGCTTTCTTT
cdr3_aa: CARSWGGRGGGQMNTEAFF

clone_size: NA
cdr3_length: 14
v_call: TRBV5-8
j_call: TRBJ2-1
d_call: NA
cdr3_nt: TGTGCCAGCAGCTTGGTGGGTGGGAGGAATGAGCAGTTCTTC
cdr3_aa: CASSLVGGRNEQFF

clone_size: NA
cdr3_length: 11
v_call: TRBV14
j_call: TRBJ2-1
d_call: NA
cdr3_nt: TGTGCCAGTGGAGTTGGAAATGAGCAGTTCTTC
cdr3_aa: CASGVGNEQFF

clone_size: NA
cdr3_length: 15
v_call: TRBV7-9
j_call: TRBJ2-1
d_call: TRBD1
cdr3_nt: TGTGCCAGCAGCGGGACGGGACAGGGCTACAATGAGCAGTTCTTC
cdr3_aa: CASSGTGQGYNEQFF

clone_size: NA
cdr3_length: 18
v_call: TRBV4-3
j_call: TRBJ1-4
d_call: NA
cdr3_nt: TGCGCCAGCAGCCAAGGAGCCCCTATTCAGGGGTCTAATGAAAAACTGTTTTTT
cdr3_aa: CASSQGAPIQGSNEKLFF

clone_size: NA
cdr3_length: 14
v_call: TRBV5-1
j_call: TRBJ2-7
d_call: NA
cdr3_nt: TGCGCCAGCTCCACAGAGACAAGCTCCTACGAGCAGTACTTC
cdr3_aa: CASSTETSSYEQYF

clone_size: NA
cdr3_length: 14
v_call: TRBV19
j_call: TRBJ2-2
d_call: NA
cdr3_nt: TGTGCCAGTAGTATAGGGCAGAACACCGGGGAGCTGTTTTTT
cdr3_aa: CASSIGQNTGELFF

clone_size: once
cdr3_length: 12
v_call: TRBV3-1/TRBV3-2
j_call: TRBJ1-1
d_call: TRBD1
cdr3_nt: TGTGCCAGCAGCCCGGGACAGCTTGAAGCTTTCTTT
cdr3_aa: CASSPGQLEAFF

clone_size: NA
cdr3_length: 16
v_call: TRBV27
j_call: TRBJ2-5
d_call: NA
cdr3_nt: TGTGCCAGCAGTCCCCTAGCAGTACCTTACCAAGAGACCCAGTACTTC
cdr3_aa: CASSPLAVPYQETQYF

clone_size: NA
cdr3_length: 13
v_call: TRBV29-1
j_call: TRBJ1-1
d_call: TRBD1
cdr3_nt: TGCAGCGCATGGACAGGGGGCCTAATGGAAGCTTTCTTT
cdr3_aa: CSAWTGGLMEAFF

clone_size: NA
cdr3_length: 13
v_call: TRBV6-5
j_call: TRBJ1-1
d_call: NA
cdr3_nt: TGTGCCAGCAGTTACGGAGGGAACACTGAAGCTTTCTTT
cdr3_aa: CASSYGGNTEAFF

clone_size: few
cdr3_length: 13
v_call: TRBV5-1
j_call: TRBJ2-3
d_call: NA
cdr3_nt: TGCGCCAGCAGCTTGTCGCATCAGGATACGCAGTATTTT
cdr3_aa: CASSLSHQDTQYF

clone_size: NA
cdr3_length: 14
v_call: TRBV11-1
j_call: TRBJ2-1
d_call: NA
cdr3_nt: TGTGCCAGCAGCCAGACAGGGTCGGGCGGGACGCAGTTCTTC
cdr3_aa: CASSQTGSGGTQFF

clone_size: NA
cdr3_length: 16
v_call: TRBV5-6
j_call: TRBJ1-5
d_call: NA
cdr3_nt: TGTGCCAGCAGCTCGGACAGAGACCGTAGCAATCAGCCCCAGCATTTT
cdr3_aa: CASSSDRDRSNQPQHF